This T cell receptor beta chain emerged from a study of shared clonotypes between healthy human individuals. For the study at large: The people who gave samples were two women and a few men aged 18 to 49.

Assay used: immunoSEQ multiplex PCR; TCRdb lists only in-frame clones, some missing. The profile shows over 400,000 clones, almost 80% of them singletons. Per germline, CDR1 SGHVS and CDR2 FQNEAQ. This CDR3 spans 14 amino acids. Trimming took off 1 base at V and 6 bases at J, with 13 bases between the two ends. Sequencing was carried out using PBMCs. The chain employs TRBV7-8 and TRBJ2-7; D is perhaps TRBD2 (6 bases). The clonotype originates from a middle-aged woman in good health. Some clones in this sample may be carry-over from other donors' samples. For the CDR3, the DNA is TGTGCCAGCAGCTTAGAGGAACTAGCCCCCGAGCAGTACTTC. It translates to CASSLEELAPEQYF.